This record covers a single TCR beta chain. The germline V gene encodes CDR1 DFQATT and CDR2 SNEGSKA (reference sequence). The CDR3 length is 12 residues. Using the 5' RACE reads, TCRdb records one entry per CDR3 protein without DNA. The sample data list about 390,000 distinct CDR3 sequences. The sample originates from a study of T cells expressing NK-cell markers. The clonotype was recovered from a woman in her forties or fifties in good health. This chain links TRBV20-1 with TRBJ2-3; the D call from TCRdb, TRBD2, cannot be confirmed without DNA. The sequencing sample was made of blood T cells: a sorted CD56 or NKG2C T cell subset, CD4+ or CD8+ T cells, or bulk PBMC T cells (not recorded which). The chain's CDR3 is CSARASGSGQYF.